The source of this T cell receptor (beta chain) is a study of CD8+ T cells in alopecia areata. General observations from the study: Clonality was higher in lesional than normal scalp, especially in alopecia totalis/universalis.

CDR1 SGHRS and CDR2 YFSETQ come from the germline V gene. The CDR3 has 16 residues. V shed 0 bases and J shed 2 bases, with 12 bases lying between them. Notes on this clone: Its specificity is unknown.

RNA, once extracted, was reverse transcribed into cDNA for use as the sequencing template. TCRdb's copy holds only in-frame clones and misses some; the assay was immunoSEQ multiplex PCR. The table includes about 110,000 clones, 45% to 60% detected once. J is TRBJ2-1 and V is TRBV5-1, with unresolved D. What was sequenced was NKG2D-low CD8+ T cells sorted from blood. This receptor was identified in a human donor with alopecia areata. CDR3 sequence (DNA): TGCGCCAGCAGCTTGGAGCTCTCTACCGCCTACAATGAGCAGTTCTTC. It is translated as CASSLELSTAYNEQFF.